This T cell receptor (beta chain) was recovered during a study of intratumoral heterogeneity in liver cancer. Clones were sequenced by immunoSEQ multiplex PCR, and TCRdb holds only the in-frame ones, with some missing. The profile covers tens of thousands of clones, with around 75% appearing a single time and 17% taken by the ten largest. Notes on the study in general: The authors noted under-sampled tumor-infiltrating lymphocyte representation as a limitation.

No macroscopic necrosis or hemorrhage was seen in sampled areas. The CDR3 spans 15 residues. Germline trimming cut 2 bases from V and 6 bases from J; bases unmatched to any gene: 6. The germline V gene encodes CDR1 KGHSH and CDR2 LQKENI. On this clone itself: Antigen: not known.

The sequenced sample was tumor-adjacent normal tissue, obtained before any cancer treatment. The receptor's source is a woman aged 70-85 years with hepatocellular carcinoma. This rearrangement joins TRBV18 to TRBJ1-1; 10 bases fit TRBD1. The CDR3 nucleotides are TGTGCCAGCTCACCATTGGGACAGGGGCCTGCTGAAGCTTTCTTT. It codes for CASSPLGQGPAEAFF.